The 21 T cell receptor beta chains below all came from one sample that was sequenced in a study of T cells after yellow fever vaccination (dated by TCRdb to between 2018 and 2020). In light of the paper, this sample's treatment or condition label describes: live attenuated yellow fever vaccine strain. Receptor libraries were prepared by 5' RACE. TCRdb shows the sequencer as Illumina HiSeq 2500. The public reads were quality trimmed at Q25 with fastp and then assembled into clones with MiXCR by TCRdb, keeping productive beta chains. Rows merge per CDR3 protein into single entries with the most common DNA and genes. The sample yields around 350,000 distinct CDR3 sequences; over 5% were counted once. The ten largest clonotypes hold about 15% of the sample. The specimen comprised PBMCs, sampled 5 days after the yellow fever booster vaccination. These receptors were collected from a man aged 25 to 40 who received the YFV17D yellow fever vaccine.

V is TRBV25-1 and J is TRBJ1-1; D uncertain. From germline, CDR1 is MGHDK and CDR2 SYGVNS. V was cut by 3 bases and J by 1 base, with 6 bases left in between. There are 13 residues in the CDR3. The CDR3 loop reads CASSDWKNTEAFF. DNA of the CDR3: TGTGCCAGCAGTGATTGGAAGAACACTGAAGCTTTCTTT.

This clonotype was counted ten times or more. V and J are TRBV6-6 and TRBJ1-1; D call uncertain. Trimming shortened V by 7 bases and J by 0 bases, and 3 bases separated the two germline ends. The V gene's germline CDR1 is MNHNY and CDR2 SVGAGI (reference sequence). This CDR3 has 11 amino acids. The CDR3 nucleotides read TGTGCCAGCACGGTGAACACTGAAGCTTTCTTT. It encodes CASTVNTEAFF.

This clonotype occurred a few times. This chain uses TRBV12-3 or TRBV12-4 with TRBJ2-7; weak D call: TRBD1 (6 bases). The CDR3 extends over 14 amino acids. Trimming pared 5 bases from V and 3 bases from J, leaving 14 bases between. CDR3 residues: CASSRGGSIYEQYF. Here the CDR3 DNA reads TGTGCCAGCAGTAGAGGGGGATCGATCTACGAGCAGTACTTC.

The gene calls are TRBV4-3 and TRBJ1-1; perhaps TRBD1 as D (5 bases). Germline loops: CDR1 LGHNA, CDR2 YSLEER. The CDR3 has 14 residues. V lost 0 bases, J lost 4 bases, and 9 bases lay in between. The CDR3 DNA sequence: TGCGCCAGCAGCCAAGATCCAGGGTCCACTGAAGCTTTCTTT. Translated: CASSQDPGSTEAFF.

This clonotype was picked up a small number of times. CDR3 region: CASTGTPGSGANVLTF. In DNA form, the CDR3 reads TGTGCCAGCACCGGGACCCCTGGCTCTGGGGCCAACGTCCTGACTTTC. The rearrangement links TRBV3-1 to TRBJ2-6; perhaps D is TRBD1 or TRBD2 (5 bases each). The CDR3 consists of 16 residues. Germline loops: CDR1 LGHDT, CDR2 YNNKEL (reference sequence). V was trimmed by 7 bases and J by 0 bases, leaving 13 bases between them.

This clonotype was seen more than once but under ten times. The chain carries TRBV10-3 and TRBJ2-5; the D gene is possibly TRBD2 (7 bases). The ends were cut back, 2 bases at V and 5 bases at J, with 15 bases in the middle. Germline V gives CDR1 ENHRY, CDR2 SYGVKD. This CDR3 contains 15 residues. Here the CDR3 DNA reads TGTGCCATCAGTGAGCGGGGGGCGCGTGGGGAGACCCAGTACTTC. Its protein product is CAISERGARGETQYF.

This clonotype was seen ten or more times. The chain recombines TRBV4-3 with TRBJ2-1; possibly TRBD1 for D (6 bases). Between the trimmed V and J ends, which lost 0 bases and 4 bases, there was a span of 13 bases. The CDR3 contains 16 residues. Germline loops: CDR1 LGHNA, CDR2 YSLEER. The CDR3: CASSQDSGTTYNEQFF. CDR3 bases: TGCGCCAGCAGCCAAGATTCAGGGACAACTTACAATGAGCAGTTCTTC.

The sample holds many counts of this clonotype. The rearrangement uses TRBV5-1 and TRBJ2-1; a weak D match, TRBD2 (6 bases). The V gene's germline CDR1 is SGHRS and CDR2 YFSETQ. CDR3 length equals 15 residues. The germline V and J ends were trimmed by 6 bases and 4 bases, with 17 bases remaining between them. This chain's CDR3 is CASNKNAGTYNEQFF. The CDR3 DNA is TGCGCCAGCAATAAAAATGCTGGGACTTACAATGAGCAGTTCTTC. Based on the CDR3 plus reference TRBV5-1 and TRBJ2-1, the full variable domain is KAGVTQTPRYLIKTRGQQVTLSCSPISGHRSVSWYQQTPGQGLQFLFEYFSETQRNKGNFPGRFSGRQFSNSRSEMNVSTLELGDSALYLCASNKNAGTYNEQFFGPGTRLTVL.

The rearrangement links TRBV5-1 to TRBJ2-2; 8 bases match TRBD2. The CDR3 has 16 residues. Germline assignment: CDR1 SGHRS and CDR2 YFSETQ. The J segment lost 5 bases and the V segment lost 0 bases, leaving 6 bases of the junction unmatched. Written as DNA, the CDR3 is TGCGCCAGCAGCTTGGCCAGCGGGAGTCAGACCGGGGAGCTGTTTTTT. Its protein is CASSLASGSQTGELFF. The whole variable domain, remainder taken from reference TRBV5-1 and TRBJ2-2, is KAGVTQTPRYLIKTRGQQVTLSCSPISGHRSVSWYQQTPGQGLQFLFEYFSETQRNKGNFPGRFSGRQFSNSRSEMNVSTLELGDSALYLCASSLASGSQTGELFFGEGSRLTVL.

This clonotype was found a few times. CDR3 bases: TGTGCCAGCAGCGCAAACACAGATACGCAGTATTTT. Protein product: CASSANTDTQYF. The chain has TRBV7-8 and TRBJ2-3; D uncertain. V was cut by 5 bases and J by 2 bases, with 5 bases left in between. The CDR3 is made up of 12 amino acids. The germline CDR1 and CDR2 sequences are SGHVS and FQNEAQ.

This clonotype was seen at least ten times. This chain connects TRBV10-3 to TRBJ2-7; 8 nucleotides agree with TRBD1. The CDR3 length is 16 residues. The V segment lost 0 bases and the J segment 6 bases; nucleotides outside the gene matches: 10. Germline V gives CDR1 ENHRY, CDR2 SYGVKD. CDR3 nucleotide sequence: TGTGCCATCAGTGAGTCGGCGAGACAGGGGAAGGCCGAGCAGTACTTC. Translated, it gives CAISESARQGKAEQYF.

Only a few counts were recorded for this clonotype. The rearrangement links TRBV27 to TRBJ2-2, with 9 bases lining up with TRBD2. V trimming: 3 bases; J trimming: 4 bases; junction bases outside the gene matches: 3. Germline lookup yields CDR1 MNHEY and CDR2 SMNVEV (reference sequence). The CDR3 contains 15 residues. In DNA, the CDR3 is TGTGCCAGCAGTTTCGGCGGGAGGGGCACCGGGGAGCTGTTTTTT. Translating gives CASSFGGRGTGELFF.

The chain is built from TRBV7-2 and TRBJ1-1; D is uncertain. Germline V CDR1 and CDR2: SGHTA, FQGNSA. The CDR3 is 16 residues long. V lost 4 bases and J 0 bases, leaving 15 bases between the germline ends. The CDR3 region is CASSSLGISMNTEAFF. CDR3 sequence (DNA): TGTGCCAGCAGCTCCCTGGGGATATCCATGAACACTGAAGCTTTCTTT.

The J gene is TRBJ2-2, the V gene TRBV7-9, with a tentative D call TRBD1 (6 bases). Germline CDR1 is SEHNR and CDR2 is FQNEAQ (reference sequence). This CDR3 contains 15 residues. The V gene lost 7 bases and the J gene lost 1 base, with 13 bases spanning the gap. CDR3 amino acids: CASNQGQLNTGELFF. The CDR3 DNA is TGTGCCAGCAACCAAGGACAGTTGAACACCGGGGAGCTGTTTTTT.

This clonotype appeared many times. The chain uses TRBV7-9 and TRBJ2-1; D call uncertain. V was pared by 5 bases and J by 7 bases, with 15 bases between. This CDR3 is 14 amino acids long. From germline, CDR1 is SEHNR and CDR2 FQNEAQ (reference sequence). The chain's CDR3 is CASSLGVVRNEQFF. CDR3 DNA sequence: TGTGCCAGCAGCCTTGGGGTAGTTCGGAATGAGCAGTTCTTC.

The chain combines TRBV12-3 or TRBV12-4 with TRBJ2-2, with 9 bases aligning to TRBD1. This CDR3 contains 15 residues. With V trimmed by 6 bases and J by 5 bases, 7 bases remained unmatched. Here the CDR3 reads CASRPTGGFTGELFF. The CDR3 bases are TGTGCCAGCAGGCCGACAGGGGGATTTACCGGGGAGCTGTTTTTT.

This clonotype has only a few counts. The chain couples TRBV20-1 to TRBJ2-1; 11 bases are a match to TRBD2. Looked up from germline, CDR1 is DFQATT and CDR2 is SNEGSKA (reference sequence). The V gene end was trimmed by 6 bases and the J gene end by 9 bases; junction bases not matched to a gene: 16. CDR3 length: 16 amino acids. The CDR3 loop is CSAPGFPTSGMGEQFF. The CDR3 coding sequence is TGCAGTGCGCCGGGGTTTCCGACTAGCGGGATGGGTGAGCAGTTCTTC.

The chain recombines TRBV19 with TRBJ2-7, with D tentatively TRBD2 (6 bases). The CDR3 is 11 residues long. The germline V gene encodes CDR1 LNHDA and CDR2 SQIVND (reference sequence). V lost 11 bases and J 4 bases, leaving 12 bases between the germline ends. The CDR3: CAAGLRYEQYF. The CDR3 nucleotides are TGTGCCGCGGGACTCCGATACGAGCAGTACTTC.

This clonotype occurred many times. V is TRBV20-1 and J is TRBJ2-7; TRBD1 is a possible D gene (6 bases). CDR1 is DFQATT and CDR2 is SNEGSKA in the germline V gene (reference sequence). V lost 6 bases, J lost 2 bases, and 11 bases lay in between. This CDR3 region has 12 residues. The CDR3 bases are TGCAGTGCGATTGGACAGACCTACGAGCAGTACTTC. It encodes CSAIGQTYEQYF.

This clonotype appeared many times. V usage is TRBV12-3 or TRBV12-4 and J usage is TRBJ1-4; 9 nucleotides line up with TRBD1. With V trimmed by 3 bases and J by 7 bases, 12 bases remained unmatched. This CDR3 contains 17 residues. The DNA for the CDR3 is TGTGCCAGCAGTTTGAGGGTATTAGGGACAGGGTTTGAAAAACTGTTTTTT. This translates into CASSLRVLGTGFEKLFF.

This clonotype appeared many times. The chain joins TRBV12-5 to TRBJ2-7; the match to TRBD1 covers 7 bases. The CDR3 length is 13 residues. Germline V gene sequence: CDR1 LGHNT, CDR2 FRNRAP. Losses at the gene ends were 5 bases for V and 5 bases for J; bases not matched to a gene: 6. The CDR3, as DNA: TGTGCTAGTGGTAGACAGGGTTTCGACGAGCAGTACTTC. Translating it yields CASGRQGFDEQYF. The full variable domain, with the rest looked up from reference TRBV12-5 and TRBJ2-7, is DARVTQTPRHKVTEMGQEVTMRCQPILGHNTVFWYRQTMMQGLELLAYFRNRAPLDDSGMPKDRFSAEMPDATLATLKIQPSEPRDSAVYFCASGRQGFDEQYFGPGTRLTVT.